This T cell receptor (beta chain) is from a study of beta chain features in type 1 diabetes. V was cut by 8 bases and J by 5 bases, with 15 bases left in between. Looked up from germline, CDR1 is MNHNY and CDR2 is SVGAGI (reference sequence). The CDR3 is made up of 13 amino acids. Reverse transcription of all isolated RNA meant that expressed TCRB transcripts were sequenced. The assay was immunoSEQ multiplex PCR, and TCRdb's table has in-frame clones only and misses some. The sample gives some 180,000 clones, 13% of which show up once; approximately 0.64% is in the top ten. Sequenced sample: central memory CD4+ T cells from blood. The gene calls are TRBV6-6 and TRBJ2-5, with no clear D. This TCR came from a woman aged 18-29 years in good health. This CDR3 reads CASHGNLGETQYF. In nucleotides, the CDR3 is TGTGCCAGCCATGGTAATCTCGGGGAGACCCAGTACTTC.